The 25 T cell receptor beta chains reported below all come from one sample, sequenced in a study of blood T cell repertoires in COVID-19. The method was immunoSEQ multiplex PCR; TCRdb's version includes in-frame clones alone and lacks a portion of them. The profile shows some 150,000 clones, roughly 84% of them singletons. Sequencing used peripheral blood. The receptors shown here come from an older woman with acute or convalescent COVID-19.

The chain uses TRBV3-1 (or the pseudogene TRBV3-2) and TRBJ2-5, with TRBD1 matching 8 bases. The V gene's germline CDR1 is LGHDT and CDR2 YNNKEL (reference sequence). There are 15 residues in the CDR3. The V and J ends lost 1 base and 4 bases, in that order; junction bases with no gene match: 5. The CDR3 nucleotides are TGTGCCAGCAGCCAAGGGTTAGACAGGGGAGAGACCCAGTACTTC. This encodes CASSQGLDRGETQYF.

This clone appeared a single time. V usage is TRBV28 and J usage is TRBJ1-1; possibly TRBD1 for D (6 bases). Germline CDR1 MDHEN, CDR2 SYDVKM. This CDR3 is built from 11 residues. Between the trimmed V and J ends, which lost 2 bases and 12 bases, there was a span of 10 bases. The CDR3 reads CASSLTGSSFF. The CDR3 DNA reads TGTGCCAGCAGTTTAACAGGGAGTTCTTTCTTT.

The chain employs TRBV29-1 and TRBJ2-5; the match to TRBD1 covers 10 bases. CDR1 and CDR2 from the germline V gene are SQVTM and ANQGSEA. This CDR3 contains 16 residues. V gave up 4 bases and J gave up 4 bases; unmatched junction bases: 12. CDR3 loop: CSVAGGTGERRETQYF. The CDR3 nucleotides read TGCAGCGTTGCCGGCGGGACAGGGGAGCGGCGAGAGACCCAGTACTTC.

The chain couples TRBV30 to TRBJ1-4, with 8 bases fitting TRBD1. With 1 base clipped from V and 8 bases from J, the junction kept 9 bases outside the gene matches. CDR1 and CDR2 from the germline V gene are GTSNPN and SVGIG (reference sequence). The length of the CDR3 is 15 residues. The CDR3 sequence is CAWSEPTGVGEKLFF. In nucleotides, the CDR3 is TGTGCCTGGAGTGAACCGACAGGGGTAGGGGAAAAACTGTTTTTT.

J is TRBJ1-1 and V is TRBV5-4; 9 nucleotides match TRBD1. The V gene end was trimmed by 4 bases and the J gene end by 4 bases; junction bases not matched to a gene: 5. Germline V gives CDR1 SGHNT, CDR2 YYREEE (reference sequence). The CDR3 contains 14 residues. CDR3 DNA: TGTGCCAGCAGCGGGGACAGGGTGCCCACTGAAGCTTTCTTT. It encodes CASSGDRVPTEAFF.

V and J are TRBV24-1 and TRBJ1-5, with D perhaps matching TRBD1 (5 bases). Trimming took off 12 bases at V and 2 bases at J, with 13 bases between the two ends. CDR3 length equals 13 residues. Germline CDR1 is KGHDR and CDR2 is SFDVKD. CDR3 region: CASWGGGNQPQHF. The CDR3 DNA sequence: TGTGCCTCGTGGGGCGGGGGCAATCAGCCCCAGCATTTT.

The chain links TRBV6-2 or TRBV6-3 to TRBJ1-2; 7 bases match TRBD1. The germline V gene has CDR1 MNHEY and CDR2 SVGEGT. This CDR3 is 13 amino acids long. With 2 bases clipped from V and 5 bases from J, the junction kept 2 bases outside the gene matches. The CDR3 nucleotides are TGTGCCAGCAGTTACGAGGGACAGTATGGCTACACCTTC. It yields the protein CASSYEGQYGYTF.

This sequence joins TRBV13 and TRBJ1-5, with TRBD1 matching 7 bases. Germline CDR1 PRHDT, CDR2 FYEKMQ (reference sequence). The trim removed 5 bases at V and 4 bases at J, leaving 5 bases unmatched. CDR3 size: 14 residues. The CDR3 DNA is TGTGCCAGCAGCCCGAGGGGGCAGAATCAGCCCCAGCATTTT. Its protein product is CASSPRGQNQPQHF.

V is TRBV19 and J is TRBJ2-3; 9 nucleotides agree with TRBD2. Germline assignment: CDR1 LNHDA and CDR2 SQIVND (reference sequence). J gave up 1 base and V 5 bases, and 4 bases lay outside the gene matches. CDR3 length: 15 residues. CDR3 sequence reads: CASSRAGGGTDTQYF. The CDR3 region has the DNA TGTGCCAGTAGTCGGGCGGGAGGGGGCACAGATACGCAGTATTTT.

The rearrangement links TRBV4-2 to TRBJ1-5, with D maybe TRBD1 (5 bases). Germline-derived CDR1 and CDR2 are LGHNA and YNFKEQ. The CDR3 contains 16 residues. Trimming removed 4 bases at V and 3 bases at J, with 16 bases between. CDR3 residues: CASSPRQGSDNQPQHF. CDR3 nucleotides: TGTGCCAGCAGCCCCCGGCAGGGATCGGACAATCAGCCCCAGCATTTT.

J is TRBJ1-4 and V is TRBV12-3 or TRBV12-4; D is unresolved. Deletions cut 7 bases from V and 2 bases from J, with 8 bases between. The CDR3 spans 13 residues. CDR3 nucleotides: TGTGCCAGCACCGACGGGACTAATGAAAAACTGTTTTTT. Residues: CASTDGTNEKLFF.

This sequence joins TRBV11-3 and TRBJ1-1, with 8 bases lining up with TRBD1. V lost 5 bases, J lost 5 bases, and 7 bases stayed unmatched. The CDR3 length is 14 residues. Germline CDR1 reads SGHNT; CDR2 reads YENEEA. Here the CDR3 reads CASSQNRGGTEAFF. Here the CDR3 DNA reads TGTGCCAGCAGCCAGAACAGGGGGGGAACTGAAGCTTTCTTT.

In this sample, this clone turned up once. The rearrangement joins TRBV10-2 to TRBJ2-5, with 10 bases aligning to TRBD1. Germline V lookup: CDR1 WSHSY, CDR2 SAAADI. V lost 10 bases to trimming and J lost 4 bases; unmatched junction nucleotides: 6. This CDR3 spans 13 amino acids. The CDR3 region has the DNA TGCGCCACCAGACAGGGGGCTGCAGAGACCCAGTACTTC. This sequence encodes CATRQGAAETQYF.

The chain links TRBV21-1 to TRBJ2-7; TRBD2 is the table's D call, not checked against the DNA. TRBV21-1 is a pseudogene locus. The CDR3 totals 16 residues. The CDR3 nucleotides are TGTGCCAGCAGCAAATCAGGACTAGACCCTCTCCGGGAGCAGTACTTC. As protein: CASSKSGLDPLREQYF.

The V and J genes are TRBV7-9 and TRBJ1-6; 7 positions agree with TRBD1. V lost 4 bases, J lost 3 bases, and 3 bases stayed unmatched. There are 15 residues in the CDR3. Germline CDR1 is SEHNR and CDR2 is FQNEAQ (reference sequence). The CDR3 coding sequence is TGTGCCAGCAGCTCGGGACAGCTCTATAATTCACCCCTCCACTTT. This gives the protein CASSSGQLYNSPLHF.

The rearrangement uses TRBV5-5 and TRBJ2-5; D is possibly TRBD2 (5 bases). Germline lookup yields CDR1 SGHKS and CDR2 YYEKEE (reference sequence). V was shortened by 5 bases and J by 3 bases, with 8 bases between the two germline ends. The CDR3 is 12 amino acids. The CDR3 sequence: CASRGLEETQYF. Here the CDR3 DNA reads TGTGCCAGCAGAGGACTGGAAGAGACCCAGTACTTC.

The chain carries TRBV5-1 and TRBJ2-2; unclear D gene. Between the trimmed V and J ends, which lost 7 bases and 0 bases, there was a span of 10 bases. The CDR3 covers 14 residues. The germline CDR1 and CDR2 sequences are SGHRS and YFSETQ. The CDR3 region has the DNA TGCGCCAGCGAGAAGAAGACGAACACCGGGGAGCTGTTTTTT. Translating gives CASEKKTNTGELFF.

CDR3 in amino acids: CASSSGQGGEQYF. CDR3 in DNA: TGTGCCAGCAGTTCGGGACAGGGAGGGGAGCAGTACTTC. The V gene is TRBV6-5, the J gene TRBJ2-7, with 9 bases matching TRBD1. Germline V gene sequence: CDR1 MNHEY, CDR2 SVGAGI. This CDR3 has 13 residues. The junction had 5 bases not matched to a gene; V was cut back by 4 bases and J by 7 bases.

This clone appeared a few times. The V and J genes are TRBV4-3 and TRBJ2-2; a possible D gene is TRBD1 (6 bases). Trimming shortened V by 0 bases and J by 0 bases, and 11 bases separated the two germline ends. This CDR3 comprises 17 residues. The germline CDR1 and CDR2 sequences are LGHNA and YSLEER. The CDR3 loop reads CASSQDHRAANTGELFF. The CDR3 bases are TGCGCCAGCAGCCAAGATCACAGGGCCGCGAACACCGGGGAGCTGTTTTTT.

The J gene is TRBJ1-3, the V gene TRBV6-5; no clear D gene. CDR3 length: 16 amino acids. Trimming removed 4 bases from V and 0 bases from J, with 13 bases in between. The germline gives CDR1 MNHEY, CDR2 SVGAGI. CDR3: CASSFSGAPSGNTIYF. The CDR3 nucleotides read TGTGCCAGCAGTTTTTCCGGTGCCCCCTCTGGAAACACCATATATTTT.

This sequence joins TRBV27 and TRBJ2-3; D is undetermined. V shed 8 bases and J shed 3 bases, with 3 bases lying between them. Per germline, CDR1 MNHEY and CDR2 SMNVEV (reference sequence). The CDR3 consists of 10 residues. This chain's CDR3 is CASRTDTQYF. The CDR3 DNA sequence: TGTGCCAGCCGGACAGATACGCAGTATTTT.

V and J are TRBV19 and TRBJ2-1; 8 bases line up with TRBD1. This CDR3 is built from 15 residues. Germline V gene lookup returns CDR1 LNHDA and CDR2 SQIVND (reference sequence). V lost 5 bases and J lost 8; bases outside the gene matches: 11. The CDR3 here is CASSFTTGAPDEQFF. CDR3 coding DNA: TGTGCCAGTAGTTTCACGACAGGGGCCCCCGATGAGCAGTTCTTC.

The J gene is TRBJ1-6, the V gene TRBV5-6, with TRBD1 matching over 8 bases. The V gene end was trimmed by 6 bases and the J gene end by 6 bases; junction bases not matched to a gene: 8. The CDR3 is made up of 15 amino acids. Germline values: CDR1 SGHDT, CDR2 YYEEEE. The CDR3 protein is CASTQGDRTNSPLHF. The CDR3 nucleotides are TGTGCCAGCACTCAAGGGGACAGGACTAATTCACCCCTCCACTTT.

This sequence joins TRBV11-3 and TRBJ2-1, with a tentative D call TRBD2 (6 bases). The CDR3 has 15 amino acids. The germline CDR1 and CDR2 sequences are SGHNT and YENEEA. V lost 3 bases and J 2 bases, leaving 11 bases between the germline ends. Here the CDR3 reads CASSFGGVTYNEQFF. The CDR3 region has the DNA TGTGCCAGCAGCTTCGGCGGGGTCACCTACAATGAGCAGTTCTTC.

This clone came up a few times. The V call is TRBV4-3, the J call TRBJ2-5; 14 positions agree with TRBD2. J lost 5 bases, V lost 4 bases, and 9 bases had no gene match. This CDR3 contains 17 residues. Germline loops: CDR1 LGHNA, CDR2 YSLEER. CDR3 in DNA: TGCGCCAGCAGCCCAGGAGGGACTAGCGGGGGCGGTGAGACCCAGTACTTC. Encoded protein: CASSPGGTSGGGETQYF.